Shown below are 24 T cell receptor beta chains from a single sample sequenced in a study of metastatic and nonmetastatic thyroid tumors. TCRdb re-clonotyped the PCR reads through MiXCR. This table has approximately 29,000 clones, about 32% appearing once. No treatment of any kind had been given to any patient before thyroid surgery. Sequences were obtained from blood. The receptors derive from a female donor with papillary thyroid cancer or a benign thyroid nodule (not recorded which). Some clones in this sample may be carry-over from other donors' samples.

This clone occurred many times. V usage is TRBV4-1 and J usage is TRBJ1-2, with a tentative D call TRBD1 (5 bases). Deletions cut 0 bases from V and 7 bases from J, with 21 bases between. Germline V lookup: CDR1 MGHRA, CDR2 YSYEKL. This CDR3 comprises 17 residues. CDR3: CASSQDRGTGGAAGYTF. The CDR3 DNA reads TGCGCCAGCAGCCAAGATCGGGGGACGGGAGGGGCGGCTGGCTACACCTTC.

The sample holds a few counts of this clone. Given a much more abundant clone one base away, this may be a read error. No conserved phenylalanine or tryptophan is present at the end of the CDR3, so a read error is the likely explanation. The chain links TRBV19 to TRBJ2-7, with D uncertain. CDR1 is LNHDA, CDR2 SQIVND, per germline (reference sequence). V dropped 1 base and J dropped 3 bases, with 10 bases sitting between them. CDR3 length equals 14 residues. Here the CDR3 reads CASSIGPLNYEQYL. DNA of the CDR3: TGTGCCAGTAGTATAGGGCCTCTAAACTACGAGCAGTACCTC.

This clone was detected many times. J is TRBJ2-3 and V is TRBV12-3 or TRBV12-4; D call uncertain. The CDR3 spans 14 residues. Trimming removed 3 bases from V and 4 bases from J, with 11 bases in between. The DNA of the CDR3 is TGTGCCAGCAGTTTGCGAAGCGCTCCAGATACGCAGTATTTT. Its translation is CASSLRSAPDTQYF.

In its sample, this clone was seen many times. The V call is TRBV20-1, the J call TRBJ2-1; TRBD2 matches at 9 bases. Germline CDR1 is DFQATT and CDR2 is SNEGSKA (reference sequence). The trim removed 5 bases at V and 4 bases at J, leaving 9 bases unmatched. The CDR3 spans 15 residues. This CDR3 reads CSASPGLAGYNEQFF. The CDR3 DNA sequence: TGCAGTGCTTCCCCGGGACTAGCAGGGTACAATGAGCAGTTCTTC.

V gene TRBV6-1 combines with J gene TRBJ2-3; 9 bases agree with TRBD1. Germline V lookup: CDR1 MNHNS, CDR2 SASEGT. The CDR3 loop spans 15 amino acids. Trimming at V came to 11 bases and at J to 2 bases, leaving 11 bases not matched to a gene. CDR3 in amino acids: CAGARTGAATDTQYF. The CDR3 DNA reads TGTGCCGGCGCAAGGACAGGGGCCGCCACAGATACGCAGTATTTT.

This clone was seen repeatedly, ten times or more. This sequence joins TRBV25-1 and TRBJ2-3; D is ambiguous. Germline V gene sequence: CDR1 MGHDK, CDR2 SYGVNS. The CDR3 sequence is 15 residues long. The V end lost 6 bases, the J end lost 2 bases, and 15 bases lay between the germline ends. The DNA of the CDR3 is TGTGCCAGCAGATCTAGAGGACGGAACACAGATACGCAGTATTTT. Its translation: CASRSRGRNTDTQYF.

The chain employs TRBV6-4 and TRBJ2-3; the match to TRBD2 covers 9 bases. The junction had 2 bases not matched to a gene; V was cut back by 5 bases and J by 2 bases. The CDR3 spans 14 residues. CDR1 is MRHNA and CDR2 is SNTAGT in the germline V gene. The CDR3 spells CASSPGLATDTQYF. CDR3 nucleotide sequence: TGTGCCAGCAGTCCGGGACTAGCCACAGATACGCAGTATTTT.

This clone has ten or more counts. Different DNA sequences within this sample yield the same CDR3. The chain is built from TRBV29-1 and TRBJ1-3; D remains ambiguous. This CDR3 spans 13 amino acids. Germline-derived CDR1 and CDR2 are SQVTM and ANQGSEA. Trimming stripped 6 bases from V and 1 base from J, with 10 bases between. In DNA, the CDR3 is TGCAGCGTCGAGGCGGATTCTGGAAACACCATATATTTT. This translates into CSVEADSGNTIYF.

The V and J genes are TRBV5-1 and TRBJ2-3; 11 bases are a match to TRBD2. CDR1 SGHRS and CDR2 YFSETQ come from the germline V gene. This CDR3 has 15 residues. J was trimmed by 4 bases and V by 1 base; bases with no gene match: 2. The CDR3 protein is CASSLTSGSPDTQYF. The CDR3 DNA is TGCGCCAGCAGCTTGACTAGCGGGAGCCCAGATACGCAGTATTTT.

This clone appeared many times. The gene calls are TRBV11-3 and TRBJ2-3; 13 bases line up with TRBD2. This CDR3 spans 16 amino acids. Germline-derived CDR1 and CDR2 are SGHNT and YENEEA. The trim removed 5 bases at V and 6 bases at J, leaving 8 bases unmatched. CDR3 in amino acids: CASSLGLAGELDTQYF. For the CDR3, the DNA is TGTGCCAGCAGCCTTGGACTAGCGGGAGAACTCGATACGCAGTATTTT. Drawing the rest from reference TRBV11-3 and TRBJ2-3, the complete variable domain is EAGVVQSPRYKIIEKKQPVAFWCNPISGHNTLYWYLQNLGQGPELLIRYENEEAVDDSQLPKDRFSAERLKGVDSTLKIQPAELGDSAVYLCASSLGLAGELDTQYFGPGTRLTVL.

This clone was found many times. A much bigger clone sits one base away, suggesting this may be a read error. Other DNA sequences in the same sample also yield this CDR3. J is TRBJ1-6 and V is TRBV4-1, with a possible D match to TRBD1 (6 bases). Germline CDR1 and CDR2: MGHRA and YSYEKL. The CDR3 totals 14 residues. The CDR3 sequence: CASSQGQDNSPLHF. CDR3 coding DNA: TGCGCCAGCAGCCAAGGACAGGATAATTCGCCCCTCCACTTT.

The chain links TRBV11-3 to TRBJ1-6; D might be TRBD1 (5 bases). Trimming took 2 bases from V and 6 from J, leaving 8 bases between them. The CDR3 consists of 14 residues. Germline CDR1 is SGHNT and CDR2 is YENEEA. CDR3 loop: CASSLQGLNSPLHF. In DNA form, the CDR3 reads TGTGCCAGCAGCTTACAGGGACTTAATTCACCCCTCCACTTT.

Ten or more counts support this clone. The chain is built from TRBV28 and TRBJ2-1; TRBD1 or TRBD2 may be the D gene (5 bases each). The germline V gene has CDR1 MDHEN and CDR2 SYDVKM. This CDR3 region has 15 residues. Trimming took 5 bases from V and 7 from J, leaving 18 bases between them. The CDR3 protein is CASSPPRGPSNEQFF. The CDR3 DNA is TGTGCCAGCAGTCCCCCCCGGGGACCAAGTAATGAGCAGTTCTTC.

At least ten counts were recorded for this clone. The V call is TRBV28, the J call TRBJ1-4, with TRBD1 matching over 7 bases. The CDR3 is made up of 14 amino acids. Germline lookup yields CDR1 MDHEN and CDR2 SYDVKM. Trimming took 6 bases from V and 6 from J; bases not matched to a gene: 7. The CDR3 region is CASSFTGVDEKLFF. The DNA for the CDR3 is TGTGCCAGCAGCTTCACAGGGGTCGATGAAAAACTGTTTTTT.

This clone was observed a few times. The V call is TRBV6-1, the J call TRBJ2-3; the match to TRBD2 covers 7 bases. The germline V gene has CDR1 MNHNS and CDR2 SASEGT. With 10 bases clipped from V and 8 bases from J, the junction kept 15 bases outside the gene matches. The CDR3 is 14 residues long. Written as DNA, the CDR3 is TGTGCCACCGGAGAGGGCGGGAGCCGGCCTACGCAGTATTTT. It codes for CATGEGGSRPTQYF.

The rearrangement joins TRBV12-3 or TRBV12-4 to TRBJ2-3; TRBD2 is a possible D gene (6 bases). Between the trimmed V and J ends, which lost 7 bases and 1 base, there was a span of 18 bases. The CDR3 has 16 residues. The CDR3 nucleotides read TGTGCCAGCAACCCCGGCGGAGGGGTAGGCACAGATACGCAGTATTTT. This translates into CASNPGGGVGTDTQYF.

This clone was seen at least ten times. J is TRBJ2-5 and V is TRBV24-1, with 7 bases identical to TRBD1. Per the germline V gene, CDR1 is KGHDR and CDR2 is SFDVKD. V trimming: 10 bases; J trimming: 4 bases; junction bases outside the gene matches: 8. The CDR3 runs to 13 residues. CDR3 DNA: TGTGCCACAGGGGGCGCCGGTTTAGAGACCCAGTACTTC. This gives the protein CATGGAGLETQYF.

This clone was counted ten times or more. The chain links TRBV27 to TRBJ1-5, with D hard to call. The length of the CDR3 is 14 residues. Trimming shortened V by 5 bases and J by 0 bases, and 8 bases separated the two germline ends. CDR1 MNHEY and CDR2 SMNVEV come from the germline V gene (reference sequence). The CDR3 loop reads CASSQTYSNQPQHF. Here the CDR3 DNA reads TGTGCCAGCAGTCAAACATATAGCAATCAGCCCCAGCATTTT.

In its sample, this clone was seen many times. The gene calls are TRBV5-4 and TRBJ1-1; no clear D gene. With 0 bases removed from V and 0 bases from J, the gap between germline ends came to 9 bases. Germline V gene lookup returns CDR1 SGHNT and CDR2 YYREEE (reference sequence). This CDR3 comprises 15 residues. The CDR3 nucleotides are TGTGCCAGCAGCTTGGATACGCCTTTGAACACTGAAGCTTTCTTT. Protein: CASSLDTPLNTEAFF.

This clone has a count of ten or more. J is TRBJ1-3 and V is TRBV28, with no clear D. CDR1 and CDR2 from the germline V gene are MDHEN and SYDVKM. CDR3 length: 15 residues. V dropped 5 bases and J dropped 1 base, with 12 bases sitting between them. The CDR3 DNA follows: TGTGCCAGCAGTCCGGTATGGGAGTCTGGAAACACCATATATTTT. As protein: CASSPVWESGNTIYF.

As concerns this clone: Its ends do not fully match the called genes, so a read error is possible. The chain combines TRBV24-1 with TRBJ2-5, with a tentative D call TRBD1 (6 bases). CDR3 length: 14 residues. Germline CDR1 reads KGHDR; CDR2 reads SFDVKD. CDR3 DNA sequence: TGTGTCACCGGTGACGGGACATTCCAAGAGACCCAGTACTTC. Translating gives CVTGDGTFQETQYF.

Note on this clone: This may be a read error: a much more frequent sequence differs by one nucleotide. The sample has other DNA sequences that encode this CDR3 too. CDR3 in amino acids: CASSVTGTGELFF. CDR3 nucleotide sequence: TGTGCCAGCAGCGTTACGGGTACCGGGGAGCTGTTTTTT. V is TRBV9 and J is TRBJ2-2; no clear D gene. The CDR3 totals 13 residues. Germline CDR1 and CDR2: SGDLS and YYNGEE. Trimming took off 2 bases at V and 5 bases at J, with 7 bases between the two ends.

The chain is built from TRBV4-1 and TRBJ2-6; D perhaps matches TRBD1 (5 bases). The length of the CDR3 is 16 residues. V shed 7 bases and J shed 1 base, with 14 bases lying between them. Germline assignment: CDR1 MGHRA and CDR2 YSYEKL. The CDR3 spells CASKHGASSGANVLTF. In DNA, the CDR3 is TGCGCCAGCAAACATGGGGCATCGTCTGGGGCCAACGTCCTGACTTTC.

This clone was observed at least ten times. This CDR3 is CASSLGGSGSFDEQFF. In nucleotides, the CDR3 is TGTGCCAGCAGCTTGGGGGGTAGCGGGAGTTTCGATGAGCAGTTCTTC. V is TRBV7-3 and J is TRBJ2-1; 9 bases fit TRBD2. Trimming took 3 bases from V and 8 from J; bases not matched to a gene: 11. Per germline, CDR1 SGHTA and CDR2 FQGTGA. The CDR3 totals 16 residues.